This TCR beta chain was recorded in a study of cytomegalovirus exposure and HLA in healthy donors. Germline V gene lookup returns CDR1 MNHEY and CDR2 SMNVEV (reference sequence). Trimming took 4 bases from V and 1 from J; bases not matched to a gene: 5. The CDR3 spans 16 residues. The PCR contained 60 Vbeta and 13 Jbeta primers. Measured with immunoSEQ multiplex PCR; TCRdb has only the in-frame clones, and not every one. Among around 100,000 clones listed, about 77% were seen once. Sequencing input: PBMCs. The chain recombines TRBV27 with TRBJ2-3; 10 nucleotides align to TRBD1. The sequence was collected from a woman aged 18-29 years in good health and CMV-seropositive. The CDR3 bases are TGTGCCAGCAGTTACTCCGGGACAGGGGGCACAGATACGCAGTATTTT. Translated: CASSYSGTGGTDTQYF.